This TCR beta chain was sequenced during a study of blood T cell repertoires in COVID-19. Looking at the study overall: The United States, Italy and Spain supplied acute and convalescent COVID-19 samples. PBMCs, B-cell-depleted T cells, or T cells provided the cDNA or gDNA that made up the material.

Authors' methods: Amplification of reference gene primers provided the estimated nucleated cell counts. The data were produced by immunoSEQ multiplex PCR, yet TCRdb's version contains in-frame clones alone and is incomplete. V, J and clone size are taken as reported in that table, and D and trimming were inferred from the DNA itself. The data show about 200,000 clones, about 90% seen once. The germline V gene has CDR1 KGHSH and CDR2 LQKENI. V shed 4 bases and J 1 base; nucleotides not matched to a gene: 8. This CDR3 spans 16 amino acids. The V gene is TRBV18, the J gene TRBJ2-3; 7 positions match TRBD2. This clonotype originated in a woman in her forties or fifties with acute or convalescent COVID-19. The source material was peripheral blood. CDR3 in amino acids: CASSQKRDSRTDTQYF. Here the CDR3 DNA reads TGTGCCAGCTCACAAAAGCGGGACTCACGCACAGATACGCAGTATTTT.